The next 15 T cell receptor beta chains were all read from a single sample in a study of T cells in Graves' hyperthyroidism and ophthalmopathy. Regions amplified from RNA transcripts were the TCR beta CDR3 regions. In the first-round RT-PCR of the TCR CDR3, the HTBI primer set was used. TCRdb reprocessed the multiplex PCR reads via MiXCR and lists one record per CDR3 protein. The top ten clones hold roughly 30% of a sample with more than 150,000 distinct CDR3 sequences, over 15% of them seen once. The sample consisted of blood. These receptors were obtained from a woman aged 45-60 years with Graves' hyperthyroidism.

The V gene is TRBV28, the J gene TRBJ2-7; D remains unclear. V lost 8 bases to trimming and J lost 2 bases, with 13 bases between them. Germline CDR1 and CDR2: MDHEN and SYDVKM. CDR3 length: 13 amino acids. The CDR3 region is CASFDQTPYEQYF. Written as DNA, the CDR3 is TGTGCCAGCTTTGACCAGACACCCTACGAGCAGTACTTC. The full variable domain, completed using reference TRBV28 and TRBJ2-7, is DVKVTQSSRYLVKRTGEKVFLECVQDMDHENMFWYRQDPGLGLRLIYFSYDVKMKEKGDIPEGYSVSREKKERFSLILESASTNQTSMYLCASFDQTPYEQYFGPGTRLTVT.

This clonotype has at least ten counts. The chain has TRBV3-1 and TRBJ1-1; maybe TRBD1 (5 bases). The V end was cut by 5 bases, the J end by 6 bases, with 16 bases between. The CDR3 is made up of 14 amino acids. Germline CDR1 LGHDT, CDR2 YNNKEL (reference sequence). CDR3 amino acids: CASSTFWGSAEAFF. DNA for the CDR3: TGTGCCAGCAGCACCTTTTGGGGGAGCGCTGAAGCTTTCTTT. Using reference TRBV3-1 and TRBJ1-1 for the parts outside the CDR3, the full variable domain is DTAVSQTPKYLVTQMGNDKSIKCEQNLGHDTMYWYKQDSKKFLKIMFSYNNKELIINETVPNRFSPKSPDKAHLNLHINSLELGDSAVYFCASSTFWGSAEAFFGQGTRLTVV.

This clonotype was picked up many times. The chain employs TRBV6-2 or TRBV6-3 and TRBJ1-1; a possible D gene is TRBD1 (5 bases). Trimming left V 7 bases short and J 10 bases short, with 22 bases between. This CDR3 comprises 14 residues. Per germline, CDR1 MNHEY and CDR2 SVGEGT. CDR3 amino acids: CASNTAGTPKGAFF. CDR3 in DNA: TGTGCCAGCAATACCGCCGGGACCCCCAAGGGAGCTTTCTTT.

The chain combines TRBV28 with TRBJ1-2; D is perhaps TRBD1 (6 bases). The CDR3 is 13 residues long. Trimming took off 3 bases at V and 4 bases at J, with 9 bases between the two ends. Germline V gene lookup returns CDR1 MDHEN and CDR2 SYDVKM. The CDR3 protein is CASSLDRCYGYTF. The CDR3 DNA follows: TGTGCCAGCAGTTTGGACAGATGCTATGGCTACACCTTC.

This clonotype appeared many times. This rearrangement joins TRBV6-1 to TRBJ2-1, with TRBD2 identical over 11 bases. Germline V lookup: CDR1 MNHNS, CDR2 SASEGT. The CDR3 extends over 13 amino acids. The trim removed 5 bases at V and 11 bases at J, leaving 5 bases unmatched. CDR3 sequence: CASSWVAGGQQFF. The CDR3 DNA reads TGTGCCAGCAGTTGGGTAGCGGGGGGGCAGCAGTTCTTC.

A single count supports this clonotype. This could be a read error, since a much larger clone is one nucleotide away. The rearrangement links TRBV3-1 to TRBJ2-3; 8 bases fit TRBD2. The CDR3 has 15 residues. V was pared by 5 bases and J by 2 bases, with 6 bases of the junction left unmatched. Germline values: CDR1 LGHDT, CDR2 YNNKEL (reference sequence). The CDR3 protein is CASSVRTSSTDTQYF. The DNA for the CDR3 is TGTGCCAGCAGCGTCAGGACTAGCTCCACAGATACGCAGTATTTT.

This clonotype was seen only a few times. The rearrangement links TRBV7-9 to TRBJ2-5, with unresolved D. Trimming took 5 bases from V and 3 from J, leaving 10 bases between them. CDR3 length equals 13 residues. Germline loops: CDR1 SEHNR, CDR2 FQNEAQ (reference sequence). This CDR3 reads CASSPPVEETQYF. CDR3 coding DNA: TGTGCCAGCAGCCCACCCGTAGAAGAGACCCAGTACTTC.

In regard to this clonotype: One base away lies a much larger clone, so this may be a sequencing read error. The chain uses TRBV10-3 and TRBJ2-7; D call uncertain. This CDR3 is 15 amino acids long. CDR1 and CDR2 (germline): ENHRY, SYGVKD. The chain's CDR3 is CATSESRTTFYEQYF. Here the CDR3 DNA reads TGTGCCACCAGTGAGTCAAGGACCACCTTCTACGAGCAGTACTTC.

This clonotype was detected ten times or more. The V and J genes are TRBV10-2 and TRBJ1-2; the D is unclear. CDR1 is WSHSY, CDR2 SAAADI, per germline. This CDR3 is built from 13 residues. Deletions cut 9 bases from V and 3 bases from J, with 14 bases between. This CDR3 is CASREDGDYGYTF. CDR3 bases: TGCGCCAGTAGGGAGGATGGGGACTATGGCTACACCTTC.

The rearrangement links TRBV11-2 to TRBJ2-6; TRBD2 is a possible D gene (5 bases). Germline CDR1 SGHAT, CDR2 FQNNGV. This CDR3 region has 17 residues. Trimming shortened V by 1 base and J by 8 bases, and 18 bases separated the two germline ends. CDR3 DNA: TGTGCCAGCAGCTTAGGAGGGAATCAGCTGTCGACCAACGTCCTGACTTTC. This sequence encodes CASSLGGNQLSTNVLTF.

There are many counts of this clonotype. The chain carries TRBV4-2 and TRBJ2-2; TRBD1 might be the D (5 bases). V lost 0 bases and J lost 13, with 12 bases in between. Germline V gene data show CDR1 as LGHNA and CDR2 as YNFKEQ. CDR3 length: 13 amino acids. In DNA form, the CDR3 reads TGTGCCAGCAGCCAAGATGGAAGGGGTGGGCTGTTTTTT. Residues: CASSQDGRGGLFF.

This clonotype was observed many times. This rearrangement joins TRBV6-1 to TRBJ1-2; weak D call: TRBD1 (5 bases). This CDR3 has 12 amino acids. Trimming removed 9 bases at V and 4 bases at J, with 12 bases between. Germline V gives CDR1 MNHNS, CDR2 SASEGT. The CDR3 sequence is CARSGLGYGYTF. The CDR3, as DNA: TGTGCCAGGTCGGGGCTAGGCTATGGCTACACCTTC.

This clonotype turned up a few times. A much larger clone is a single base away; this may be a read error. This rearrangement joins TRBV7-9 to TRBJ2-1; D is possibly TRBD1 (6 bases). The germline CDR1 and CDR2 sequences are SEHNR and FQNEAQ (reference sequence). The CDR3 length is 15 residues. CDR3 DNA: TGTGCCAGCAGCTTAGCCCGGGGACGGGACAATGAGCGGTTCTTC. It codes for CASSLARGRDNERFF.

This clonotype was counted ten times or more. V is TRBV6-1 and J is TRBJ1-1, with TRBD1 identical over 8 bases. V shed 6 bases, J shed 7 bases, and the junction held 13 bases outside the gene matches. CDR1 is MNHNS and CDR2 is SASEGT in the germline V gene. This CDR3 has 15 amino acids. CDR3: CASSGEGTGALEAFF. The CDR3 DNA follows: TGTGCCAGCAGCGGGGAAGGGACAGGAGCTCTTGAAGCTTTCTTT.

This clonotype was detected a few times. The chain combines TRBV6-1 with TRBJ2-1; TRBD2 is a possible D gene (6 bases). CDR1 and CDR2 from the germline V gene are MNHNS and SASEGT. There are 12 residues in the CDR3. Trimming took 5 bases from V and 8 from J, leaving 10 bases between them. The CDR3 bases are TGTGCCAGCAGTCCGCGGGGCTATGAGCAGTTCTTC. Translating it yields CASSPRGYEQFF.